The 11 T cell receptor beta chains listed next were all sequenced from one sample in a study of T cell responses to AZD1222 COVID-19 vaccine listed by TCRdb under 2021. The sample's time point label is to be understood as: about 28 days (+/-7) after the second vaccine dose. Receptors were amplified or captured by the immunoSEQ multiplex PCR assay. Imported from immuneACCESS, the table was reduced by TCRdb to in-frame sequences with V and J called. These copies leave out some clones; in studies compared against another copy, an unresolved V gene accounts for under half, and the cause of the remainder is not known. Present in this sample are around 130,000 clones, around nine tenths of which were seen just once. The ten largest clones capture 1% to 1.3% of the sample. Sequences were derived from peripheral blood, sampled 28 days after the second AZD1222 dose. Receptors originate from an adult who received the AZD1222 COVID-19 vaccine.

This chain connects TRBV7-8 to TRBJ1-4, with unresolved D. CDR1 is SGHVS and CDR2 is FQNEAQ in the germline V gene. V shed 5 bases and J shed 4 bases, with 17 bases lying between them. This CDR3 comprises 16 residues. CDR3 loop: CASSLRATRSNEKLFF. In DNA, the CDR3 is TGTGCCAGCAGCCTAAGGGCAACTCGAAGTAATGAAAAACTGTTTTTT.

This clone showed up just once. CDR3 region: CASSQDRRQYNSPLHF. As DNA, the CDR3 is TGTGCCAGCAGCCAAGATCGAAGACAGTATAATTCACCCCTCCACTTT. The chain is built from TRBV14 and TRBJ1-6; D perhaps matches TRBD1 (5 bases). With 0 bases removed from V and 4 bases from J, the gap between germline ends came to 10 bases. The length of the CDR3 is 16 residues. The germline gives CDR1 SGHDN, CDR2 FVKESK.

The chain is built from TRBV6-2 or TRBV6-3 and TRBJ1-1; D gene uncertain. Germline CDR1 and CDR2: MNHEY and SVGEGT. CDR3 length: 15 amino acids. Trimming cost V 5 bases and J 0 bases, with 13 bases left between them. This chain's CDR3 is CASSVPGSVNTEAFF. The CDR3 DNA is TGTGCCAGCAGTGTCCCGGGGTCCGTGAACACTGAAGCTTTCTTT.

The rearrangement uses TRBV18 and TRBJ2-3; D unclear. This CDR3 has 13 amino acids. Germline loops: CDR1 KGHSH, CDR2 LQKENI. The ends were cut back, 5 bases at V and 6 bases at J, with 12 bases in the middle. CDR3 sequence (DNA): TGTGCCAGCTCAGATCAGGCCCCCGATACGCAGTATTTT. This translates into CASSDQAPDTQYF.

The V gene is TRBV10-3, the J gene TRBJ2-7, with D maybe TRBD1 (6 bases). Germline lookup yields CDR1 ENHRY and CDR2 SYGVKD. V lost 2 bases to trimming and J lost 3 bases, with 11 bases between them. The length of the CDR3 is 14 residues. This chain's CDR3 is CAISERGNGYEQYF. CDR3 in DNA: TGTGCCATCAGTGAGAGGGGGAACGGCTACGAGCAGTACTTC.

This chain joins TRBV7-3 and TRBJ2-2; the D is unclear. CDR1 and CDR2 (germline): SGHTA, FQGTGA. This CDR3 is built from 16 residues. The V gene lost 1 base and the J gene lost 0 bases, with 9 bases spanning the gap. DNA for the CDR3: TGTGCCAGCAGCTTAAATTCGCAGGCGAACACCGGGGAGCTGTTTTTT. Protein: CASSLNSQANTGELFF. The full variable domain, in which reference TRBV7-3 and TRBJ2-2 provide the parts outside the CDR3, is GAGVSQTPSNKVTEKGKYVELRCDPISGHTALYWYRQSLGQGPEFLIYFQGTGAADDSGLPNDRFFAVRPEGSVSTLKIQRTERGDSAVYLCASSLNSQANTGELFFGEGSRLTVL.

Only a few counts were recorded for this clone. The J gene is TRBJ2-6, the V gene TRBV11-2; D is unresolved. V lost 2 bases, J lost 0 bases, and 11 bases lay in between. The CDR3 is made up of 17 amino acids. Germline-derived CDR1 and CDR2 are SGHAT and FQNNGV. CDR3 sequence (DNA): TGTGCCAGCAGCTTAAGGGCAGGTAACTCTGGGGCCAACGTCCTGACTTTC. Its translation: CASSLRAGNSGANVLTF.

CDR3 sequence: CASSLGQGPYNEQFF. DNA of the CDR3: TGTGCCAGCAGCTTAGGGCAGGGGCCCTACAATGAGCAGTTCTTC. V usage is TRBV7-2 and J usage is TRBJ2-1; a weak D match, TRBD1 (6 bases). Germline loops: CDR1 SGHTA, CDR2 FQGNSA. The CDR3 is 15 residues long. V shed 1 base and J shed 2 bases, with 9 bases lying between them.

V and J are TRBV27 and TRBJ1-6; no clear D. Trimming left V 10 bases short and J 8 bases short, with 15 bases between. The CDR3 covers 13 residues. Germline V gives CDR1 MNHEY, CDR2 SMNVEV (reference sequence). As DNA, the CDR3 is TGTGCCACCTCCATTCAGGAGCATTCACCCCTCCACTTT. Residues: CATSIQEHSPLHF.

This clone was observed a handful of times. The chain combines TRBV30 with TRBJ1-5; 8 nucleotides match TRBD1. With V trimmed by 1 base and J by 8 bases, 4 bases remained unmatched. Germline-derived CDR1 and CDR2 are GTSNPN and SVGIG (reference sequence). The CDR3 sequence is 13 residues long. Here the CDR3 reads CAWSGQGQEPQHF. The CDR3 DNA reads TGTGCCTGGAGTGGACAGGGGCAGGAGCCCCAGCATTTT.

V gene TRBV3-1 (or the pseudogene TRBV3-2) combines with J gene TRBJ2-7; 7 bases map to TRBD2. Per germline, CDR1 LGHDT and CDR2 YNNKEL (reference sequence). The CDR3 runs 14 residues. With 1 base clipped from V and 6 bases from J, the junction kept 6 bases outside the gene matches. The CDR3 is CASSQGGRTGEQYF. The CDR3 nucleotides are TGTGCCAGCAGCCAAGGCGGGAGAACGGGCGAGCAGTACTTC.